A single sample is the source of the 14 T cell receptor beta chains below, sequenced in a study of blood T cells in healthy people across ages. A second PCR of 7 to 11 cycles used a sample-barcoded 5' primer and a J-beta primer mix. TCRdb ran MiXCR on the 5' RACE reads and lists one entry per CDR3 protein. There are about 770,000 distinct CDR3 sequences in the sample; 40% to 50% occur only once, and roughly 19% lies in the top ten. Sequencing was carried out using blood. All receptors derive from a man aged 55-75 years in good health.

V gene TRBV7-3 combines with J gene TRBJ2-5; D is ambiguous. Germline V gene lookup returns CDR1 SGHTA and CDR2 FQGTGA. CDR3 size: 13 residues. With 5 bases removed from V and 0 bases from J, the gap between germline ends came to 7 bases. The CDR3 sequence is CASSPSYQETQYF. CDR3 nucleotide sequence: TGTGCCAGCAGCCCCTCGTACCAAGAGACCCAGTACTTC.

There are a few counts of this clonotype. The CDR3 bases are TGTGCCAGCAGTTACCGCCGGGCGGGGACCTACGAGCAGTACTTC. It encodes CASSYRRAGTYEQYF. The chain uses TRBV6-2 or TRBV6-3 and TRBJ2-7; tentative D call: TRBD2 (6 bases). With 2 bases removed from V and 2 bases from J, the gap between germline ends came to 13 bases. This CDR3 region has 15 residues. CDR1 is MNHEY, CDR2 SVGEGT, per germline.

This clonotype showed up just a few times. The CDR3 sequence is CASSYSSGLAGARDTQYF. The CDR3 DNA reads TGTGCCAGCAGTTACTCCTCCGGACTAGCGGGGGCCCGGGATACGCAGTATTTT. This chain joins TRBV6-5 and TRBJ2-3; 13 bases fit TRBD2. The J segment lost 6 bases and the V segment lost 0 bases, leaving 9 bases of the junction unmatched. CDR3 length: 18 residues. CDR1 is MNHEY, CDR2 SVGAGI, per germline.

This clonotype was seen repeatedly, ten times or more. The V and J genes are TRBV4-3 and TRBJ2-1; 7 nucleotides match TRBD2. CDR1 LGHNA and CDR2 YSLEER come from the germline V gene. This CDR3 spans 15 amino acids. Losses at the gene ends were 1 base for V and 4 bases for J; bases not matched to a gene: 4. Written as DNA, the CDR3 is TGCGCCAGCAGCCAAGTTACTAGCGTGTACAATGAGCAGTTCTTC. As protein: CASSQVTSVYNEQFF.

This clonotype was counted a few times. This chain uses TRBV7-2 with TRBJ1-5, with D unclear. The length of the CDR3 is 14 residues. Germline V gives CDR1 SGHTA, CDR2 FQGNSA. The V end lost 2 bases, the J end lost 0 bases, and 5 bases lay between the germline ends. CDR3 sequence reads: CASSLRVSNQPQHF. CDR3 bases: TGTGCCAGCAGCTTAAGGGTTAGCAATCAGCCCCAGCATTTT.

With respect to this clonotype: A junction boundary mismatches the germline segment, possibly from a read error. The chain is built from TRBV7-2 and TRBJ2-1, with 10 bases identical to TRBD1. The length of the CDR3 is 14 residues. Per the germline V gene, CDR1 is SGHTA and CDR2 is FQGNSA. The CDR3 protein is CASSHTRGQGVVLF. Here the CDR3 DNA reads TGTGCCAGCAGTCATACTCGCGGACAGGGGGTCGTACTCTTC.

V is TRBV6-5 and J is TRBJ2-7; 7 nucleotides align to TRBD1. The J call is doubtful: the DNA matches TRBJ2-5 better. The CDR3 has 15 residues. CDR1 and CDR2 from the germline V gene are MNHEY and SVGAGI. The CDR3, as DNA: TGTGCCAGCAGTTACCGACAGGGTTGGAGGGAGACCCAGTACTTC. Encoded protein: CASSYRQGWRETQYF.

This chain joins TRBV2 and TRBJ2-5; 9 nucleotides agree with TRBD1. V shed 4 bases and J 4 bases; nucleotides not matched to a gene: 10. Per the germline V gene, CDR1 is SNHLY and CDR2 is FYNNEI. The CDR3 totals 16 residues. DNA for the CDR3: TGTGCCAGCAGTGGCTTGAACAGGGGGCTAAGAGAGACCCAGTACTTC. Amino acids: CASSGLNRGLRETQYF.

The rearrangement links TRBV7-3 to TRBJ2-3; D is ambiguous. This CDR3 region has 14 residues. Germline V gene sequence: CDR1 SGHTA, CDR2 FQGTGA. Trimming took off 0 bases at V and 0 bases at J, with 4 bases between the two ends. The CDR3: CASSLTTSTDTQYF. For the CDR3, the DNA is TGTGCCAGCAGCTTAACTACAAGCACAGATACGCAGTATTTT.

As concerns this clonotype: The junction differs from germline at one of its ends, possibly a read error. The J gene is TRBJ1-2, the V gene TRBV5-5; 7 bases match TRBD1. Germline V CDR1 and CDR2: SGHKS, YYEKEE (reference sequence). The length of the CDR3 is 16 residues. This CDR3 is CASSLGRGDLGNGCTF. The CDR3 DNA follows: TGTGCCAGCAGCTTGGGCAGGGGGGACCTCGGGAATGGCTGCACCTTC.

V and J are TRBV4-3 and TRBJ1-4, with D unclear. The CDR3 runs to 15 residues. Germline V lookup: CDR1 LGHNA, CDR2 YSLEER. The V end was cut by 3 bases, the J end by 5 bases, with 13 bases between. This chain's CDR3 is CASSHSKAENEKLFF. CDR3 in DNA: TGCGCCAGCAGCCACTCGAAGGCGGAGAATGAAAAACTGTTTTTT.

CDR3 DNA: TGCAGCGTTGGAATCCCTGAAGCTTTCTTT. Its protein is CSVGIPEAFF. The J gene is TRBJ1-1, the V gene TRBV29-1; D call uncertain. The CDR3 has 10 amino acids. Germline V gene sequence: CDR1 SQVTM, CDR2 ANQGSEA. V gave up 4 bases and J gave up 6 bases, with 6 bases separating them. The full variable domain, its missing parts supplied by reference TRBV29-1 and TRBJ1-1, is SAVISQKPSRDICQRGTSLTIQCQVDSQVTMMFWYRQQPGQSLTLIATANQGSEATYESGFVIDKFPISRPNLTFSTLTVSNMSPEDSSIYLCSVGIPEAFFGQGTRLTVV.

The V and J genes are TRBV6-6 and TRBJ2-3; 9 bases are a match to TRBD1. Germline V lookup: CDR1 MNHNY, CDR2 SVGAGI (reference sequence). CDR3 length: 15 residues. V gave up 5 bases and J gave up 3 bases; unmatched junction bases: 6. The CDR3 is CASSPFGQGTDTQYF. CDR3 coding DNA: TGTGCCAGCAGTCCATTCGGACAGGGGACAGATACGCAGTATTTT.

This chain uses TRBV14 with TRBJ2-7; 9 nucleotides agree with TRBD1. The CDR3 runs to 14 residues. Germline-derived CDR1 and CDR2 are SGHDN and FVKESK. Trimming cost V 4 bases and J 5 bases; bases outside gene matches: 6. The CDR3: CASSLWDRDHEQYF. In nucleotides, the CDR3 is TGTGCCAGCAGCCTGTGGGACAGGGACCACGAGCAGTACTTC.